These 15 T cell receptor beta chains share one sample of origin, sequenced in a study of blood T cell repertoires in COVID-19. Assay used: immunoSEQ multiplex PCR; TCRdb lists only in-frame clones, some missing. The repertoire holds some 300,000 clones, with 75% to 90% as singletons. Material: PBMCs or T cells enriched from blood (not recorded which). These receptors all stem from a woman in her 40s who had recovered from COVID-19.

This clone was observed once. The CDR3, as DNA: TGTGCCAGCAGTCACCGGACTAGCGGGGGGTGGGCCTACAATGAGCAGTTCTTC. It codes for CASSHRTSGGWAYNEQFF. The chain links TRBV13 to TRBJ2-1; 14 bases are a match to TRBD2. After removal of 6 bases from V and 2 bases from J, the junction contained 9 bases not matched to a gene. The CDR3 is 18 residues long. Germline V gene sequence: CDR1 PRHDT, CDR2 FYEKMQ (reference sequence).

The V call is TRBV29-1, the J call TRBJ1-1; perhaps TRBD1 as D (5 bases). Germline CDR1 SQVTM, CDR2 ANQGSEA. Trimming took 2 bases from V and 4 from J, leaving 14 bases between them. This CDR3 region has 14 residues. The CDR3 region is CSVENRNRGTEAFF. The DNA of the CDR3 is TGCAGCGTTGAAAACAGGAATAGGGGCACTGAAGCTTTCTTT.

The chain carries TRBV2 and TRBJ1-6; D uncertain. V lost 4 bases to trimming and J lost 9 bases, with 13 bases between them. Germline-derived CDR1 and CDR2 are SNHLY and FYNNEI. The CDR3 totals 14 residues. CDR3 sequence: CASSASFTSSPLHF. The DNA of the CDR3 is TGTGCCAGCAGTGCCTCGTTTACTAGTTCACCCCTCCACTTT.

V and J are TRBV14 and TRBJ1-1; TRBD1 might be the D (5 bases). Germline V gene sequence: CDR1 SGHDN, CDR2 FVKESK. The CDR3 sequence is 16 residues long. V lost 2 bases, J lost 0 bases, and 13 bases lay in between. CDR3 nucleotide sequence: TGTGCCAGCAGCCAAAGGGCAGGGAACATGAACACTGAAGCTTTCTTT. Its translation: CASSQRAGNMNTEAFF.

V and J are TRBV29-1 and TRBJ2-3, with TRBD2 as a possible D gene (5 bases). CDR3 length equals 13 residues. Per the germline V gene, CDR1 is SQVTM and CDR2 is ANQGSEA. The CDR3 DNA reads TGCGCTACGGGCGGGCCAAGCACAGATACGCAGTATTTT. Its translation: CATGGPSTDTQYF.

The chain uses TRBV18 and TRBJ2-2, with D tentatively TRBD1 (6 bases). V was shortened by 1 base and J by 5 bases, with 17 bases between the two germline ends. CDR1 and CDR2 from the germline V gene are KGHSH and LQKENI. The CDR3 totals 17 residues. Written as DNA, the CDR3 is TGTGCCAGCTCACCACAAGTTCCAGGGGCGTTGACCGGGGAGCTGTTTTTT. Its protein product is CASSPQVPGALTGELFF.

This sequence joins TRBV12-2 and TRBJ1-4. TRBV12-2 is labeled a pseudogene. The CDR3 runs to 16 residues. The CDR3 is CASRSYPSEGGEKLFF. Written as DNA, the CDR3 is TGTGCAAGTCGCTCCTACCCTTCGGAGGGAGGAGAAAAACTGTTTTTT.

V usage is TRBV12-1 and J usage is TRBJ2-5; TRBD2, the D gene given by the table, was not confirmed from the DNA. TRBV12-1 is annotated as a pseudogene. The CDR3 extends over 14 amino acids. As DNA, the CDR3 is TGTGCCAGCAGCGGGCGGGGCTACCAAGAGACCCAGTACTTC. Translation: CASSGRGYQETQYF.

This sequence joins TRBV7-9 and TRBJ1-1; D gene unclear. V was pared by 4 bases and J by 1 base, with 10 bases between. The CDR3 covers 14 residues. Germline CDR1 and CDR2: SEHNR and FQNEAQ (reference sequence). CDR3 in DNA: TGTGCCAGCAGCTCCAACCGACAGAACACTGAAGCTTTCTTT. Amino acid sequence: CASSSNRQNTEAFF.

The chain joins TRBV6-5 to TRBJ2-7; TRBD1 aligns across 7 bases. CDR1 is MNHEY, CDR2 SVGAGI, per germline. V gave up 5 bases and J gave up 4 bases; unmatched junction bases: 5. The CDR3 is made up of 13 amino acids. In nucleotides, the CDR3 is TGTGCCAGCAGTCGGGACAGAAAGTACGAGCAGTACTTC. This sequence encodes CASSRDRKYEQYF.

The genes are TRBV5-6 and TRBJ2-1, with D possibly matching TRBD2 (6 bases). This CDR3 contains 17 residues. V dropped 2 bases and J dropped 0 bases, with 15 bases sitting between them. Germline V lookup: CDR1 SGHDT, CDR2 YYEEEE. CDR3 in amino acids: CASSFPEGWSSYNEQFF. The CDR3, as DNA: TGTGCCAGCAGCTTCCCGGAGGGGTGGAGCTCCTACAATGAGCAGTTCTTC.

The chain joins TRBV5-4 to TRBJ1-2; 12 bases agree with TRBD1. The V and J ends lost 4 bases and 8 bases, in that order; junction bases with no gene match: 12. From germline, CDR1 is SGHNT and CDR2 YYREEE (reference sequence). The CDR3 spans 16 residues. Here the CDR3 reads CASSQLGGQGAGGYTF. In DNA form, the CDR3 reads TGTGCCAGCAGCCAGCTAGGGGGACAGGGGGCCGGCGGCTACACCTTC.

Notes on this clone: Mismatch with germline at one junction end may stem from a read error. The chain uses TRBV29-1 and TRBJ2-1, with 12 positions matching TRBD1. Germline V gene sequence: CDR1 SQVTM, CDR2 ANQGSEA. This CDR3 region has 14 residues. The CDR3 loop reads CSAERDRGRNEQFF. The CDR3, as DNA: TGCAGCGCTGAACGGGACAGGGGGCGGAATGAGCAGTTCTTC.

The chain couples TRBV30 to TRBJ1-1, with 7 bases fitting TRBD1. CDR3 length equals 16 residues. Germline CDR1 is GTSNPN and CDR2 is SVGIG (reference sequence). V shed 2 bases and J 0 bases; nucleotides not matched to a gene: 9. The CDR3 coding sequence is TGTGCCTGGAGTCCCACAAAAACAGGGGTGAACACTGAAGCTTTCTTT. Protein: CAWSPTKTGVNTEAFF.

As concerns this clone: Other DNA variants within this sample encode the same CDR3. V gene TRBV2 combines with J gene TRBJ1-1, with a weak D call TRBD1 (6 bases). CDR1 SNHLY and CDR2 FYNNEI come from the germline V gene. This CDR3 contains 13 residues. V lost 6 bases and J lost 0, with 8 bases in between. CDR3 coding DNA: TGTGCCAGCAGGGACAGCTTGAACACTGAAGCTTTCTTT. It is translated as CASRDSLNTEAFF.